This TCR beta chain stems from a study of OX40 agonist ivuxolimab in advanced cancers. At the level of the study: Dose-escalation cases comprised hepatocellular carcinoma, melanoma, renal cell or head and neck cancer. Males comprised approximately 84% of the group, whose mean age was approximately 61 years (range about 23 to 80). Study-level findings and limits: On average, CD8+ T cells had more expanded clones than CD4+.

As concerns this clone: Its specificity is not known.

Assay: immunoSEQ multiplex PCR; the TCRdb copy retains only in-frame clones and omits some. The top ten hold 0.85% to 1.1% of the sample, which has 45,000 or so clones, almost 90% seen once. V dropped 0 bases and J dropped 5; count of bases not matched to a gene: 8. Germline CDR1 and CDR2: SGDLS and YYNGEE. This CDR3 comprises 16 residues. The V gene is TRBV9, the J gene TRBJ2-1, with 7 bases matching TRBD2. Here the sequenced sample was CD4+ or CD8+ T cells sorted from blood, taken in a trial of the OX40 agonist ivuxolimab. The sequence was collected from an adult with an advanced solid tumor such as melanoma, head and neck, liver or kidney cancer. This CDR3 reads CASSVASRLADNEQFF. The CDR3 DNA is TGTGCCAGCAGCGTAGCCTCCCGGCTAGCGGACAATGAGCAGTTCTTC.